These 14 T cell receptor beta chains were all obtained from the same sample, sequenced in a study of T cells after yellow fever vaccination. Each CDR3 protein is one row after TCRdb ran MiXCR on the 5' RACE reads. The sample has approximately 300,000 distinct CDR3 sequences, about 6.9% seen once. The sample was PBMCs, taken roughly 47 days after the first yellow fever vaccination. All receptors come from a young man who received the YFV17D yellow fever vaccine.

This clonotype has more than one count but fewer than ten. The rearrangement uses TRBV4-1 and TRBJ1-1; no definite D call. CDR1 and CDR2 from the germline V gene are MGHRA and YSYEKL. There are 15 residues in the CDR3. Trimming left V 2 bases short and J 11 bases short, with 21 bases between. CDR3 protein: CASSQSFRVYPSAFF. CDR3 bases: TGCGCCAGCAGCCAATCTTTTCGGGTTTATCCCTCCGCTTTCTTT.

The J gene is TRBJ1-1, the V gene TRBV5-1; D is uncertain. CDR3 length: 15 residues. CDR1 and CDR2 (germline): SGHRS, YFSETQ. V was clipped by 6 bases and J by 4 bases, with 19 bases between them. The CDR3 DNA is TGCGCCAGCACCGGAGGCGGAGCCCTGGGCACTGAAGCTTTCTTT. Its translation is CASTGGGALGTEAFF.

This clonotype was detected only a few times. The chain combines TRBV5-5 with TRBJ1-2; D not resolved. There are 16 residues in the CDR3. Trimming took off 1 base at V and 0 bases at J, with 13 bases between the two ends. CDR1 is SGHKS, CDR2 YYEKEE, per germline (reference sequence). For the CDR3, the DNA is TGTGCCAGCAGCTTGCTGTTGGATCCCTCTAACTATGGCTACACCTTC. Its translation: CASSLLLDPSNYGYTF.

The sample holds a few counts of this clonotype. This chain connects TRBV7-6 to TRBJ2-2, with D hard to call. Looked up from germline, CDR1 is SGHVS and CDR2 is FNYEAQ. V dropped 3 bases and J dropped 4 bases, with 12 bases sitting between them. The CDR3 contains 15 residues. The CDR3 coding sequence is TGTGCCAGCAGCTTTGGCCTAGGTTTCACCGGGGAGCTGTTTTTT. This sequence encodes CASSFGLGFTGELFF.

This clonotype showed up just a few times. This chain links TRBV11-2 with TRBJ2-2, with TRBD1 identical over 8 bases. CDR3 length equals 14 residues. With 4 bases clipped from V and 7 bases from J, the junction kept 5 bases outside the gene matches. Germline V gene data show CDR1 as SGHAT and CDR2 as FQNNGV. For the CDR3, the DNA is TGTGCCAGCAGCTCTCGGACAGGGAGCGGGGAGCTGTTTTTT. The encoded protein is CASSSRTGSGELFF.

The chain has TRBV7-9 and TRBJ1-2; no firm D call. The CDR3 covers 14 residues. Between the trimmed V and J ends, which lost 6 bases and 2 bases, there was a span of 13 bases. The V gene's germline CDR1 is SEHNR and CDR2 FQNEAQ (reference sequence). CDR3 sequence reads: CASRSGLTNYGYTF. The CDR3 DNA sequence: TGTGCCAGCAGATCAGGACTGACAAACTATGGCTACACCTTC.

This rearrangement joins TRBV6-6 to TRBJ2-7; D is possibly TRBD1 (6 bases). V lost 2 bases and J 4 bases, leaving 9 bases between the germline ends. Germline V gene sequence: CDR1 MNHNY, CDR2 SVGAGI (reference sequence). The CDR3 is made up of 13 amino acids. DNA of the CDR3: TGTGCCAGCAGTTACCACAGGGCTTACGAGCAGTACGTC. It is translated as CASSYHRAYEQYV.

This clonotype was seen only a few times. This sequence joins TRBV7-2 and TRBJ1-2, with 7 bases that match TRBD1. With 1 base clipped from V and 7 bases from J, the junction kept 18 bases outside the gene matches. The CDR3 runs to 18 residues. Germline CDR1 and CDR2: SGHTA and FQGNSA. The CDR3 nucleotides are TGTGCCAGCAGCTTAGTGCGGACAGGCGGCATTCTCCCTCGTGGCTACACCTTC. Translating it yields CASSLVRTGGILPRGYTF.

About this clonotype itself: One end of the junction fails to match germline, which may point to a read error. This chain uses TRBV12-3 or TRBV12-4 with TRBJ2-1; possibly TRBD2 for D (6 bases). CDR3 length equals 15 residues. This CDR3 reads CASRNRESSYTEQFF. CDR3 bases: TGTGCCAGCAGAAACCGGGAGAGCTCCTACACTGAGCAGTTCTTC.

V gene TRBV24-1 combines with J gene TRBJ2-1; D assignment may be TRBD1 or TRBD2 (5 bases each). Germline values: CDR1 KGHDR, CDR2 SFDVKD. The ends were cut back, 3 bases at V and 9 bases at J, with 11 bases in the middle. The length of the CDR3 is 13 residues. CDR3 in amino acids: CATSDPLRGEQFF. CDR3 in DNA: TGTGCCACCAGTGATCCGCTGAGGGGTGAGCAGTTCTTC.

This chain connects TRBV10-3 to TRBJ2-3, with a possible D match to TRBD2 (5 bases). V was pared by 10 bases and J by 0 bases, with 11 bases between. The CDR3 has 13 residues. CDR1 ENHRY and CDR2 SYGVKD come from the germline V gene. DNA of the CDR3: TGTGCCACGCTAGCATATAGCACAGATACGCAGTATTTT. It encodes CATLAYSTDTQYF.

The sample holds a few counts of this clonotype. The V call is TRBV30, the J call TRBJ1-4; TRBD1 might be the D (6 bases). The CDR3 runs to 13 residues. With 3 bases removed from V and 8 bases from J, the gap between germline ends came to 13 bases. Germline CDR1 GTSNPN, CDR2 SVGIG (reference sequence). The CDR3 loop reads CAWSRGLGEKLFF. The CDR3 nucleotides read TGTGCCTGGAGCAGGGGATTGGGGGAAAAACTGTTTTTT. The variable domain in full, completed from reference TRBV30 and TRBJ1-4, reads SQTIHQWPATLVQPVGSPLSLECTVEGTSNPNLYWYRQAAGRGLQLLFYSVGIGQISSEVPQNLSASRPQDRQFILSSKKLLLSDSGFYLCAWSRGLGEKLFFGSGTQLSVL.

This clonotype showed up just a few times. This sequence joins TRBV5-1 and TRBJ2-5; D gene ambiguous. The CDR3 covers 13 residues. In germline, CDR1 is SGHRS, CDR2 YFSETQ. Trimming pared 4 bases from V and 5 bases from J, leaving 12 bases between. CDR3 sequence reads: CASSGRMVETQYF. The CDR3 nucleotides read TGCGCCAGCAGCGGCAGGATGGTGGAGACCCAGTACTTC.

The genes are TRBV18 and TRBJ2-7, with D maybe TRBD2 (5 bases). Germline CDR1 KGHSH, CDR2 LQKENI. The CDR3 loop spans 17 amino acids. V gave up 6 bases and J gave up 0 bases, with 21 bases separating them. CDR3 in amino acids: CASSLLFEGKNSYEQYF. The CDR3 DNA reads TGTGCCAGCTCCTTACTTTTTGAGGGAAAAAACTCCTACGAGCAGTACTTC.